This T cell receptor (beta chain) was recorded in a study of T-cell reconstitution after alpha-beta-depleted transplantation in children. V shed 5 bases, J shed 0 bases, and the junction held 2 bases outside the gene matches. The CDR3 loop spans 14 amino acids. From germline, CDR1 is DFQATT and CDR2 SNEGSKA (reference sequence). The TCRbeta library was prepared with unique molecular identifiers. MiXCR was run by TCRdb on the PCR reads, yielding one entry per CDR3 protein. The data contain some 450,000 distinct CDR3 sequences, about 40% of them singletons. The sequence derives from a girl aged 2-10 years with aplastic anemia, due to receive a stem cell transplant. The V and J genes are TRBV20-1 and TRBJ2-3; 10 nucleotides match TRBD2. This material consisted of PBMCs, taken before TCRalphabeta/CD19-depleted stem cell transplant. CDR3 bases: TGCAGTGCTGAAGCGGGGGGGAGCACAGATACGCAGTATTTT. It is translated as CSAEAGGSTDTQYF.